Below, 11 T cell receptor beta chains from the same sample are listed, as sequenced in a study of neurological immune-mediated disorders. TCRdb called the 5' RACE reads again in MiXCR, with one record for every CDR3 protein. The repertoire holds roughly 60,000 distinct CDR3 sequences, about an eighth seen once, with 1.8% in the top ten. Specimen: PBMCs. All receptors come from a man aged 60 to 75 in good health.

This clonotype was counted at least ten times. This chain links TRBV7-2 with TRBJ1-2; a possible D gene is TRBD1 (6 bases). The CDR3 extends over 14 amino acids. Germline values: CDR1 SGHTA, CDR2 FQGNSA. V shed 7 bases and J shed 4 bases, with 16 bases lying between them. DNA for the CDR3: TGTGCCAGCACCCCAGAACAGGGACCCTATGGCTACACCTTC. It translates to CASTPEQGPYGYTF.

This clonotype was detected ten times or more. V is TRBV5-5 and J is TRBJ1-5; D gene ambiguous. CDR1 and CDR2 (germline): SGHKS, YYEKEE (reference sequence). The CDR3 totals 15 residues. The V end lost 4 bases, the J end lost 5 bases, and 16 bases lay between the germline ends. CDR3 protein: CASSGRLRVDQPQHF. The DNA of the CDR3 is TGTGCCAGCAGCGGACGGTTGAGGGTTGATCAGCCCCAGCATTTT.

By share, this clonotype ranks as medium-sized. The V gene is TRBV3-1, the J gene TRBJ2-1; 9 bases align to TRBD1. V lost 8 bases, J lost 6 bases, and 5 bases stayed unmatched. The CDR3 runs to 13 residues. Germline V gene lookup returns CDR1 LGHDT and CDR2 YNNKEL (reference sequence). In nucleotides, the CDR3 is TGTGCCAGCGGGGACAGGGCCGCCAATGAGCAGTTCTTC. Amino acid sequence: CASGDRAANEQFF.

This clonotype appeared many times. CDR3 loop: CASSYSIGGTGANVLTF. The CDR3, as DNA: TGTGCCAGCAGTTACTCGATCGGCGGGACTGGGGCCAACGTCCTGACTTTC. The chain couples TRBV6-6 to TRBJ2-6, with D perhaps TRBD2 (6 bases). The CDR3 has 17 amino acids. Between the trimmed V and J ends, which lost 0 bases and 2 bases, there was a span of 11 bases. Germline V gene data show CDR1 as MNHNY and CDR2 as SVGAGI (reference sequence).

This clonotype appeared many times. The V gene is TRBV20-1, the J gene TRBJ2-7, with D possibly matching TRBD1 (5 bases). This CDR3 is built from 14 residues. V lost 3 bases, J lost 0 bases, and 12 bases lay in between. From germline, CDR1 is DFQATT and CDR2 SNEGSKA (reference sequence). CDR3 in amino acids: CSASPSDSSYEQYF. Written as DNA, the CDR3 is TGCAGTGCTAGTCCTTCAGACAGCTCCTACGAGCAGTACTTC.

This clonotype was seen ten or more times. The J gene is TRBJ1-4, the V gene TRBV20-1; no firm D call. CDR1 and CDR2 from the germline V gene are DFQATT and SNEGSKA (reference sequence). V was pared by 1 base and J by 7 bases, with 13 bases between. The CDR3 runs to 14 residues. For the CDR3, the DNA is TGCAGTGCTAGAGGGGCGGTAATTGGTGAAAAACTGTTTTTT. Amino acid sequence: CSARGAVIGEKLFF.

This clonotype was counted ten times or more. The gene calls are TRBV20-1 and TRBJ1-2; the D is unclear. This CDR3 contains 11 residues. The V end was cut by 5 bases, the J end by 5 bases, with 9 bases between. The germline V gene encodes CDR1 DFQATT and CDR2 SNEGSKA (reference sequence). CDR3 nucleotide sequence: TGCAGTGCTCGGAGATTATATGGCTACACCTTC. Protein sequence: CSARRLYGYTF.

This clonotype was recorded many times. V usage is TRBV12-3 or TRBV12-4 and J usage is TRBJ2-7, with a possible D match to TRBD1 (6 bases). The CDR3 extends over 15 amino acids. The V end lost 0 bases, the J end lost 7 bases, and 16 bases lay between the germline ends. The CDR3 loop reads CASSLAAGTPSEQYF. Written as DNA, the CDR3 is TGTGCCAGCAGTTTAGCGGCTGGGACACCCAGTGAGCAGTACTTC.

This clonotype was seen once. The DNA for the CDR3 is TGCAGTGCTAGCCCGGCTAGCGGGGCATACAATGAGCAGTTCTTC. Translation gives CSASPASGAYNEQFF. This sequence joins TRBV20-1 and TRBJ2-1; 9 nucleotides align to TRBD2. With 3 bases clipped from V and 4 bases from J, the junction kept 7 bases outside the gene matches. The CDR3 extends over 15 amino acids. The germline gives CDR1 DFQATT, CDR2 SNEGSKA (reference sequence).

Many counts were recorded for this clonotype. Being one base from a much bigger clone, this may be a read error. This rearrangement joins TRBV15 to TRBJ2-7, with D perhaps TRBD1 (5 bases). CDR3 length: 14 amino acids. Germline values: CDR1 LNHNV, CDR2 YYDKDF (reference sequence). CDR3 nucleotides: TGTACCACCAGCAGACACATGGACACTCGGGAGCAGTACTTC. Translated, it gives CTTSRHMDTREQYF.

This clonotype was counted at least ten times. The chain carries TRBV5-1 and TRBJ2-7, with a tentative D call TRBD2 (6 bases). CDR1 and CDR2 (germline): SGHRS, YFSETQ. The V gene lost 3 bases and the J gene lost 2 bases, with 15 bases spanning the gap. This CDR3 has 15 amino acids. The CDR3 region has the DNA TGCGCCAGCAGCTCCGGGGGTCACCTGACCTACGAGCAGTACTTC. Translating it yields CASSSGGHLTYEQYF.